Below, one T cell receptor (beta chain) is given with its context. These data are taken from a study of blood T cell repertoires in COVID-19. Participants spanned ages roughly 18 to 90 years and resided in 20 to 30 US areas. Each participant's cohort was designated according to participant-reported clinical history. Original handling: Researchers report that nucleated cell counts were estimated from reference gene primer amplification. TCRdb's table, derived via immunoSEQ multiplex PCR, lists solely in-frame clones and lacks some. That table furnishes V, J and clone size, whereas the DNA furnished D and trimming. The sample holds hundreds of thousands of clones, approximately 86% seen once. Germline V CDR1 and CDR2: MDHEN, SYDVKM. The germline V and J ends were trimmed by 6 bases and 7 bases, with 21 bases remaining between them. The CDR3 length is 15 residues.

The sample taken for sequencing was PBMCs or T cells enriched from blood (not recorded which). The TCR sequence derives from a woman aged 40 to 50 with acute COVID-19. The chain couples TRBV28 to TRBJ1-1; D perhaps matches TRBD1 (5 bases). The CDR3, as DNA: TGTGCCAGCAGCTTAGGGAACCGGGGGTATAGTGAAGCTTTCTTT. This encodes CASSLGNRGYSEAFF.